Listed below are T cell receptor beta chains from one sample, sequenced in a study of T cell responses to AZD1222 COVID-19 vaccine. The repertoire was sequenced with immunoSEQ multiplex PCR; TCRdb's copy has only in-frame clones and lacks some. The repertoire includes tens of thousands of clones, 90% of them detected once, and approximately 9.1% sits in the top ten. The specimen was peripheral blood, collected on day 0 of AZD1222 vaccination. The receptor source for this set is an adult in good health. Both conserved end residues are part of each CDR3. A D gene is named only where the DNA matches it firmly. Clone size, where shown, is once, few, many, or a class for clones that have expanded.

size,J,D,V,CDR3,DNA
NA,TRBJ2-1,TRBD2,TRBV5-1,CASSLRTSGDDEQFF,TGCGCCAGCAGCTTAAGGACTAGCGGGGATGATGAGCAGTTCTTC
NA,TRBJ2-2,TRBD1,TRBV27,CASMNHRGHTGELFF,TGTGCCAGCATGAACCACAGGGGGCATACCGGGGAGCTGTTTTTT
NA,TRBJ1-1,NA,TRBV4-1,CASSQFQLETEAFF,TGCGCCAGCAGCCAATTTCAGCTCGAGACTGAAGCTTTCTTT
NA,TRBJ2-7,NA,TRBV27,CASSLSRLAPQEQYF,TGTGCCAGCAGTTTATCGCGTTTAGCACCCCAAGAGCAGTACTTC
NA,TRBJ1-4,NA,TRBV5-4,CASSPKSAATNEKLFF,TGTGCCAGCAGCCCAAAATCAGCCGCAACTAATGAAAAACTGTTTTTT
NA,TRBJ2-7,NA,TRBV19,CASRTGSSYEQYF,TGTGCCAGTAGAACCGGGAGCTCCTACGAGCAGTACTTC
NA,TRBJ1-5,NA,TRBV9,CASSAGGNQPQHF,TGTGCCAGCAGCGCGGGGGGAAATCAGCCCCAGCATTTT
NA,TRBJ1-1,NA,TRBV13,CASSNTLINTEAFF,TGTGCCAGCAGCAATACACTAATCAACACTGAAGCTTTCTTT
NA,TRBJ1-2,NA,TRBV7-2,CASSDSVAPRGYTF,TGTGCCAGCAGCGACTCGGTTGCGCCTAGAGGCTACACCTTC
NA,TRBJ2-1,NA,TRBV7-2,CASSSRPAPPHNEQFF,TGTGCCAGCAGCAGCCGGCCAGCACCGCCCCACAATGAGCAGTTCTTC
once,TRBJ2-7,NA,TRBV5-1,CASSLSGVSSYEQYF,TGCGCCAGCAGCTTGAGTGGGGTGAGCTCCTACGAGCAGTACTTC
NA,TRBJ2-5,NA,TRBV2,CASSVRTIEETQYF,TGTGCCAGCAGTGTTCGCACGATTGAAGAGACCCAGTACTTC
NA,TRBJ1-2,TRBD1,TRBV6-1,CASSELGTGLGYTF,TGTGCCAGCAGTGAATTGGGGACAGGGCTTGGCTACACCTTC
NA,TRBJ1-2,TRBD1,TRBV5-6,CASSLETGYYGYTF,TGTGCCAGCAGCTTGGAGACAGGGTACTATGGCTACACCTTC
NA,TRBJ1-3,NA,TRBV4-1,CASSHIGGTGNTIYF,TGCGCCAGCAGCCACATCGGAGGGACTGGAAACACCATATATTTT
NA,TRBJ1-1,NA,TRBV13,CASSLKTNTEAFF,TGTGCCAGCAGCTTAAAGACCAACACTGAAGCTTTCTTT
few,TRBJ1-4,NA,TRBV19,CASYPRFNEKLFF,TGTGCCAGTTATCCGAGGTTTAATGAAAAACTGTTTTTT